This T cell receptor beta chain was found in a study of beta chain features in type 1 diabetes. Points from the study as a whole: The naive, central memory and Treg TCRB repertoires showed an apparent similarity that was greater among patients than among healthy donors. All four CD4+ subsets from Type 1 diabetes patients carried moderately but significantly shorter TCRB CDR3s.

Every single donor gave one heparinised blood draw, and these averaged around 110 mL. Cells sorted by CD45RO/CCR7/CD25/CD127/CD95/CD27 comprised CD4+ naive, central memory, regulatory and stem cell-like memory cells. The study reverse transcribed the entire isolated RNA, so it sequenced expressed TCRB transcripts. The data were produced by immunoSEQ multiplex PCR, yet TCRdb's version contains in-frame clones alone and is incomplete. The data show roughly 50,000 clones, with roughly 45% seen just once and approximately 0.13% held by the top ten. With regard to this clone: As yet, its antigen is unknown.

The sequenced material came from stem cell memory CD4+ T cells from blood. This TCR was sampled from a man aged 25-45 years with type 1 diabetes.

The CDR3, as DNA: TGTGCCAGCCGGGATGCTGATAATGAAAAACTGTTTTTT. It specifies CASRDADNEKLFF. The gene calls are TRBV19 and TRBJ1-4, with D hard to call. The CDR3 runs 13 residues. The ends were cut back, 9 bases at V and 4 bases at J, with 12 bases in the middle. Germline V CDR1 and CDR2: LNHDA, SQIVND (reference sequence).